The clone carrying this TCR beta chain was observed a single time. Its antigen is currently unknown. At one boundary the junction diverges from the germline segment, which might be a read error. The sample belongs to a study of shared clonotypes between healthy human individuals. Replicate PCRs from sorted subsets contained about 0.2 ug DNA, which is some 29,000 T cell genomes. Clones were read by immunoSEQ multiplex PCR, and TCRdb kept only the in-frame ones, dropping some. The sample has around 2,000,000 clones, over 85% seen once. Study-wide points: A small donor pool kept down the genetic and exposure-history diversity that was represented. Estimated richness values were generally larger in naive subsets than in memory subsets.

It was CD45RO-negative cells, positively selected for CCR7, that made up naive CD8 cells, with terminally differentiated effector memory CD45RA+ cells excluded. This CDR3 contains 13 residues. From germline, CDR1 is WSHSY and CDR2 SAAADI. The TCR originated in a man younger than 35 in good health. The chain carries TRBV10-2 and TRBJ1-1, with D perhaps matching TRBD1 (5 bases). The material sequenced was naive CD8+ T cells sorted from blood. CDR3 residues: CASSESQGREPLF. CDR3 DNA sequence: TGCGCCAGCAGTGAGTCGCAGGGTCGGGAGCCTCTCTTT.